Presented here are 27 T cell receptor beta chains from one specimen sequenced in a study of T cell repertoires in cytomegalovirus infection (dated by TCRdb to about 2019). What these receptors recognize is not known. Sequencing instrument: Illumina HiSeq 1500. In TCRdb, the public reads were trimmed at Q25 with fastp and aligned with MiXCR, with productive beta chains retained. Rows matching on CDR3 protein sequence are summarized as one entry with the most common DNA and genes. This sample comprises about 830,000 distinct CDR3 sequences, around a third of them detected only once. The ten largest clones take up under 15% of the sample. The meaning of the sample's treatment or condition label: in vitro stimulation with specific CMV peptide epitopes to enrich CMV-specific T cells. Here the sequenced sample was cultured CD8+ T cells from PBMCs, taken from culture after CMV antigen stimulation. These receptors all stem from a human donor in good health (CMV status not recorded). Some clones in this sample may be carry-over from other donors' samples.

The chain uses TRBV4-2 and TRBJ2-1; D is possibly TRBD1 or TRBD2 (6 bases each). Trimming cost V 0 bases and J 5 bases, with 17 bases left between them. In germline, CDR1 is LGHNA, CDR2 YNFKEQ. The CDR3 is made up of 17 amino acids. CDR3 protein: CASSQDHRGGPHNEQFF. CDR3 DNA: TGTGCCAGCAGCCAAGATCACCGAGGGGGGCCCCACAATGAGCAGTTCTTC.

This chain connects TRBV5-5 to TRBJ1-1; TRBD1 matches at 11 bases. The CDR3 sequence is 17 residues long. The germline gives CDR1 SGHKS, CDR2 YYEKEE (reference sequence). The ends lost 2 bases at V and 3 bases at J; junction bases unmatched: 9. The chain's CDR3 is CASSFPGQGAMHTEAFF. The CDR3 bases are TGTGCCAGCAGCTTTCCCGGACAGGGGGCCATGCACACTGAAGCTTTCTTT. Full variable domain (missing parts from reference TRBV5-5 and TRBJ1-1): DAGVTQSPTHLIKTRGQQVTLRCSPISGHKSVSWYQQVLGQGPQFIFQYYEKEERGRGNFPDRFSARQFPNYSSELNVNALLLGDSALYLCASSFPGQGAMHTEAFFGQGTRLTVV.

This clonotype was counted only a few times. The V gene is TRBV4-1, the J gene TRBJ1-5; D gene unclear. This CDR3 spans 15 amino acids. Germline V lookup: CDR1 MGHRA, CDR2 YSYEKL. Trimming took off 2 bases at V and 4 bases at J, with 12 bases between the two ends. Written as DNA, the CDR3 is TGCGCCAGCAGCCAATTCGCCGAAAATAATCAGCCCCAGCATTTT. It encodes CASSQFAENNQPQHF.

The CDR3 loop reads CASSFPETADGYTF. CDR3 in DNA: TGTGCCAGCAGTTTTCCCGAGACAGCTGATGGCTACACCTTC. The rearrangement joins TRBV11-1 to TRBJ1-2; D is possibly TRBD1 (5 bases). The germline CDR1 and CDR2 sequences are SGHAT and FQDESV (reference sequence). CDR3 length: 14 residues. The V gene lost 6 bases and the J gene lost 6 bases, with 17 bases spanning the gap.

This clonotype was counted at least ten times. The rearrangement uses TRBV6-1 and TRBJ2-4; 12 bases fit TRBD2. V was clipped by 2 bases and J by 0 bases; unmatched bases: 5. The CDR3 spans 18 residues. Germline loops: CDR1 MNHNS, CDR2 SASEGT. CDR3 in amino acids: CASSESLTSGRAKNIQYF. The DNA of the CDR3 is TGTGCCAGCAGTGAATCCTTGACTAGCGGGAGAGCCAAAAACATTCAGTACTTC.

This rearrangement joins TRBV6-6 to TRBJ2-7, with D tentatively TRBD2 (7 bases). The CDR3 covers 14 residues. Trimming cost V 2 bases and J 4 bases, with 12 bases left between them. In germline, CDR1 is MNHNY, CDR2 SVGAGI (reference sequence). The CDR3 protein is CASSYEGGRYEQYV. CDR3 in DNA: TGTGCCAGCAGTTACGAGGGGGGGCGATACGAGCAGTACGTC.

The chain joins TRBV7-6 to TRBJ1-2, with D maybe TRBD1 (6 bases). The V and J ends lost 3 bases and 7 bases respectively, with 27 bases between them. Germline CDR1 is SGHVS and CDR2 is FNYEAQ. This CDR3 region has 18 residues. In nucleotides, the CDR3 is TGTGCCAGCAGCTTCGAGGCTGACAGGCCCGAGGACTATTTTGGCTACACCTTC. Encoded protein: CASSFEADRPEDYFGYTF.

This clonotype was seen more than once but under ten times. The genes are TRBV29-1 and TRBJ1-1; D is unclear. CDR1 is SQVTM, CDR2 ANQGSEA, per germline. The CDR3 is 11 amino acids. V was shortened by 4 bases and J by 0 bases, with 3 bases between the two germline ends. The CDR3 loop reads CSVGMNTEAFF. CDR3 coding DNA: TGCAGCGTTGGAATGAACACTGAAGCTTTCTTT.

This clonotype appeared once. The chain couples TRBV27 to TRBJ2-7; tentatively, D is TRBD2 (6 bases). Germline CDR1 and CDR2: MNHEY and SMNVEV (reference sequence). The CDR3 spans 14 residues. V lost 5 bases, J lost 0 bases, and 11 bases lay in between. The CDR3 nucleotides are TGTGCCAGCAGTCCCCGGGGGAACTCCTACGAGCAGTACTTC. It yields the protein CASSPRGNSYEQYF.

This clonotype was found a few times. This CDR3 reads CASNGGIEDDGYTF. In nucleotides, the CDR3 is TGTGCCAGCAATGGGGGGATCGAAGATGATGGCTACACCTTC. The chain links TRBV7-6 to TRBJ1-2; tentative D call: TRBD1 (5 bases). The germline CDR1 and CDR2 sequences are SGHVS and FNYEAQ. V was shortened by 7 bases and J by 6 bases, with 18 bases between the two germline ends. The CDR3 runs to 14 residues. The whole variable domain, filled in from reference TRBV7-6 and TRBJ1-2, reads GAGVSQSPRYKVTKRGQDVALRCDPISGHVSLYWYRQALGQGPEFLTYFNYEAQQDKSGLPNDRFSAERPEGSISTLTIQRTEQRDSAMYRCASNGGIEDDGYTFGSGTRLTVV.

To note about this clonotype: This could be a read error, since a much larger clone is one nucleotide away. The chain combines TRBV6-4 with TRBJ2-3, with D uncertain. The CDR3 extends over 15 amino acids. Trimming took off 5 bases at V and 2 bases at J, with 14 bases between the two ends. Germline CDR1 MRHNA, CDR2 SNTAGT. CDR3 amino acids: CASSSYGSNTDTQYF. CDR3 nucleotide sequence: TGTGCCAGCAGTTCGTACGGATCAAACACAGATACGCAGTATTTT.

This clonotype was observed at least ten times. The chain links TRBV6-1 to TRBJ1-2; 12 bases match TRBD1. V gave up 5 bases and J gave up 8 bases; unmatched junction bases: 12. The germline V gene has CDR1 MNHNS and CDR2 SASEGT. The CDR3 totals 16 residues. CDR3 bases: TGTGCCAGCAGTTCCCGGGACAGGGGGCGATCAGGAGGCTACACCTTC. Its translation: CASSSRDRGRSGGYTF.

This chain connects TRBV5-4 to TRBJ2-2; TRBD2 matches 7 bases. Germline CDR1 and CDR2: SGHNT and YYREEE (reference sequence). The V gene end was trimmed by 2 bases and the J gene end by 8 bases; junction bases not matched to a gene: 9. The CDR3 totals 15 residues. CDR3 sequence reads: CASSFRDYRSGELFF. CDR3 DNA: TGTGCCAGCAGCTTCCGGGACTACCGCTCAGGGGAGCTGTTTTTT.

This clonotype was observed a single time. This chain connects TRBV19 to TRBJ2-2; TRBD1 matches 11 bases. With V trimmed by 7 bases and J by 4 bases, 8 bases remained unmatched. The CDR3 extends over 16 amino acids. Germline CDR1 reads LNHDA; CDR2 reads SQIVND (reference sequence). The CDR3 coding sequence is TGTGCCAGTACCCAGGACAGGGGGCCGGGCACCGGGGAGCTGTTTTTT. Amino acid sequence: CASTQDRGPGTGELFF.

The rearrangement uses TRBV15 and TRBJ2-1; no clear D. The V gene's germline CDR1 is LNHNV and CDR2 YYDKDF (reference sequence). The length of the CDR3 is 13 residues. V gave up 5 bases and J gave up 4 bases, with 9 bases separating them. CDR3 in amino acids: CATSGSWYNEQFF. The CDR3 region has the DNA TGTGCCACCAGCGGATCATGGTACAATGAGCAGTTCTTC.

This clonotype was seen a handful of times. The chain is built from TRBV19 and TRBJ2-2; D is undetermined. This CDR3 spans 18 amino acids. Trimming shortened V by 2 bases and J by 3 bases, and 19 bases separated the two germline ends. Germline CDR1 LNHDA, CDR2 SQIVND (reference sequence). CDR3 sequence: CASSIKSGRVRDTGELFF. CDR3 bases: TGTGCCAGTAGTATAAAGTCTGGAAGGGTTAGGGACACCGGGGAGCTGTTTTTT.

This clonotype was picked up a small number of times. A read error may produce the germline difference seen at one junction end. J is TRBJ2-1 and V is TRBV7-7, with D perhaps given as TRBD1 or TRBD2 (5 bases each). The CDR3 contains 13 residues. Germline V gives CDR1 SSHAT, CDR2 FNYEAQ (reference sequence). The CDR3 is CASSLGTLNEQFF. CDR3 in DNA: TGTGCTAGCAGCTTGGGGACGCTTAATGAGCAGTTCTTC.

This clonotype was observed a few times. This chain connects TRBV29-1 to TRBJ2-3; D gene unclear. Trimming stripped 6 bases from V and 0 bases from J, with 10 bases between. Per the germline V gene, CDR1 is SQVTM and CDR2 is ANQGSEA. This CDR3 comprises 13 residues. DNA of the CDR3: TGCAGCGTAACCAGCTCTAGCACAGATACGCAGTATTTT. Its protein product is CSVTSSSTDTQYF.

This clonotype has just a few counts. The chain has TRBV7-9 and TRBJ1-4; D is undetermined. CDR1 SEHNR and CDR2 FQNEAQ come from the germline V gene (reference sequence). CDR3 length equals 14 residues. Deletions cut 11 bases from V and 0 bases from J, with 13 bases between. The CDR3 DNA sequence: TGTGCCGACGGTCACGGTGCAACTAATGAAAAACTGTTTTTT. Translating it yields CADGHGATNEKLFF.

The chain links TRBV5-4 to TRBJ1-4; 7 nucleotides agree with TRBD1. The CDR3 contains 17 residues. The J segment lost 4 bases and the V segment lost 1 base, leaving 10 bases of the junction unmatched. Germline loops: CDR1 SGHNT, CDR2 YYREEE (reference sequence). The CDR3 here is CASSLQTPGQFNEKLFF. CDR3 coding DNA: TGTGCCAGCAGCTTGCAGACGCCGGGACAGTTTAATGAAAAACTGTTTTTT.

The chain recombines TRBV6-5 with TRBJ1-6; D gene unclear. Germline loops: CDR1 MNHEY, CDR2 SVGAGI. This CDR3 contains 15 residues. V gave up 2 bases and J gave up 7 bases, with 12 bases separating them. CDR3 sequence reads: CASSYGSGGNSPLHF. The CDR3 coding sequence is TGTGCCAGCAGTTACGGGTCGGGCGGGAATTCACCCCTCCACTTT.

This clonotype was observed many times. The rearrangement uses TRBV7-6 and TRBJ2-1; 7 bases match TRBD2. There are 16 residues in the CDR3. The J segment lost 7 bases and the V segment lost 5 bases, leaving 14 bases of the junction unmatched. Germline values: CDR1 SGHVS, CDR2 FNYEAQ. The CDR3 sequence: CASSPGIQRGGNEQFF. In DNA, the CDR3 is TGTGCCAGCAGCCCAGGTATCCAGCGGGGAGGTAATGAGCAGTTCTTC.

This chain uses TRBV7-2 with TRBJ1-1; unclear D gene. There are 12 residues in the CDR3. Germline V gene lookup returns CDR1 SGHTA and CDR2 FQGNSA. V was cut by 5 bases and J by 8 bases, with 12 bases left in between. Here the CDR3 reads CASSVRGREAFF. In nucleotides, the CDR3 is TGTGCCAGCAGCGTTAGAGGGAGGGAAGCTTTCTTT.

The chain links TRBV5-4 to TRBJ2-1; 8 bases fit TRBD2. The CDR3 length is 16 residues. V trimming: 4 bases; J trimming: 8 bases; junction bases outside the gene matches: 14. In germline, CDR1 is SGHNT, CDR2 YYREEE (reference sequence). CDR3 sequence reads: CASSTPGLVLVDEQFF. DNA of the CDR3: TGTGCCAGCAGCACTCCGGGACTAGTTTTGGTCGATGAGCAGTTCTTC.

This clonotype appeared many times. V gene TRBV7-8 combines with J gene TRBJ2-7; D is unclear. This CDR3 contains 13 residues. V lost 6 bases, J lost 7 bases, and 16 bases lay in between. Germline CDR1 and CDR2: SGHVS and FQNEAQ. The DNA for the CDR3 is TGTGCCAGCAGTTCCGACGGAACCCTAGAGCAGTACTTC. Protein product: CASSSDGTLEQYF.

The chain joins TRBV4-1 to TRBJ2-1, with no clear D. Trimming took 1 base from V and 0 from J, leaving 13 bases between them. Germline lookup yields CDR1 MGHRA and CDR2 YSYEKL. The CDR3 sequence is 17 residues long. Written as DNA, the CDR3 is TGCGCCAGCAGCCAAGCTATAGCCCTCGTCTCCTACAATGAGCAGTTCTTC. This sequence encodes CASSQAIALVSYNEQFF.

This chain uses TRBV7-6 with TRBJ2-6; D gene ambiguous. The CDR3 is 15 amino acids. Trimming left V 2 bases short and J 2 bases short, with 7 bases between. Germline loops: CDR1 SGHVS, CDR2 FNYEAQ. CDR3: CASSLSAAGANVLTF. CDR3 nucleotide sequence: TGTGCCAGCAGCTTATCCGCGGCTGGGGCCAACGTCCTGACTTTC.